These T cell receptor beta chains were read from a single sample in a study of cytomegalovirus exposure and HLA in healthy donors. TCRdb's copy holds only in-frame clones and misses some; the assay was immunoSEQ multiplex PCR. The sample comprises around 150,000 clones, 68% of which are singletons, and 1.1% to 1.5% rests with the top ten. Sequenced sample: PBMCs. These receptors all come from a man aged 50 or older in good health and CMV-seronegative. The conserved cysteine and the conserved F or W are not part of the CDR3 here. Fields, in order: V gene, D gene, CDR3 protein. D genes are given only for firm matches.

V: TRBV6-6; D: -; CDR3: ASSYYKNTEAF
V: TRBV5-1; D: -; CDR3: ASSPEGNTEAF
V: TRBV28; D: TRBD1; CDR3: ASSSRDRDAYEQY
V: TRBV7-8; D: TRBD2; CDR3: ASSFERGEYEQY
V: TRBV4-2; D: -; CDR3: ASSQDAGASYNSPLH
V: TRBV7-2; D: -; CDR3: ASSPARGANVLT
V: TRBV7-6; D: -; CDR3: ASSFQGIVTEAF
V: TRBV5-1; D: TRBD1; CDR3: ASSLGTGNNSPLH
V: TRBV5-1; D: TRBD1; CDR3: ASRFSSGTGATGELF
V: TRBV6-5; D: TRBD1; CDR3: ASSYPTGPNTEAF
V: TRBV28; D: -; CDR3: ASSLNQGIGEKLF
V: TRBV13; D: -; CDR3: ASSWRGTESSGNTIY
V: TRBV7-2; D: -; CDR3: ASSPALGPEAF
V: TRBV7-2; D: -; CDR3: ASSLLGGRINEKLF
V: TRBV5-1; D: TRBD2; CDR3: ASSPRGGKGETQY
V: TRBV4-3; D: TRBD2; CDR3: ASSQDGQRGASPGQF
V: TRBV6-1; D: TRBD1; CDR3: ASTGQGPSTDTQY
V: TRBV2; D: TRBD2; CDR3: ASRELAGAPGEQF
V: TRBV7-9; D: -; CDR3: ASSPSGQSNQPQH
V: TRBV18; D: TRBD1; CDR3: ASSQGQGKDTEAF
V: TRBV27; D: -; CDR3: ASSFTTGMPDTQY
V: TRBV15; D: TRBD1; CDR3: ATSLGTGGQPQH
V: TRBV28; D: -; CDR3: ASSSASGGLYEQY
V: TRBV5-1; D: -; CDR3: ASSSQVLENTEAF
V: TRBV5-4; D: TRBD2; CDR3: ASSPGGRSYEQY
V: TRBV27; D: -; CDR3: ASSFRGYYGYT
V: TRBV11-2; D: TRBD2; CDR3: ASSLRLAGIQETQY
V: TRBV10-3; D: TRBD1; CDR3: AISSPGTGDYEQY
V: TRBV5-1; D: -; CDR3: ASSSGLNRVRSYEQY
V: TRBV2; D: -; CDR3: ASSLQPGRGADTQY
V: TRBV9; D: TRBD1; CDR3: ASSGGSSGTADYEQY
V: TRBV6-1; D: TRBD1; CDR3: ASSGDRGTGNYGYT
V: TRBV6-6; D: -; CDR3: ASSYSGGGRDTQY
V: TRBV6-5; D: TRBD2; CDR3: ASSYGGGAWEQF
V: TRBV12-1; D: -; CDR3: ASSCLSGENYEQY
V: TRBV2; D: -; CDR3: ASVDEGNTEAF
V: TRBV6-1; D: TRBD1; CDR3: ASSDRQGDNSPLH
V: TRBV6-6; D: -; CDR3: ASSIDGSQNEKLF
V: TRBV21-1; D: -; CDR3: ASSKVGGRQGRAEAF
V: TRBV9; D: -; CDR3: ASSAEENTEAF
V: TRBV2; D: -; CDR3: ASSELMLRGRNGYT
V: TRBV6-5; D: -; CDR3: ASSRGLGNTIY
V: TRBV2; D: TRBD1; CDR3: ASSYPGQGGQPQH
V: TRBV4-2; D: TRBD1; CDR3: ASSGPGQPFSGNTIY
V: TRBV27; D: -; CDR3: ASSLGDSRDYGYT
V: TRBV5-6; D: -; CDR3: ASSTRTASRETQY
V: TRBV5-5; D: TRBD1; CDR3: ASSLWTGNEQY
V: TRBV27; D: -; CDR3: ASSYRGTYEQY
V: TRBV18; D: -; CDR3: ASSPVADKKNYGYT
V: TRBV15; D: -; CDR3: ATSRDTVLPGNGYT
V: TRBV19; D: TRBD1; CDR3: ASSMPGGREKLF